The next 3 T cell receptor beta chains were all read from a single sample in a study of blood T cell repertoires in COVID-19. Libraries were prepared by immunoSEQ multiplex PCR; TCRdb keeps only in-frame clonotypes and omits some of them. Found here are about 180,000 clones, about 90% of them singletons; the top ten hold roughly 2.5%. Input material: peripheral blood. These receptors originate from a man aged 35 to 55 with active or convalescent COVID-19.

The chain recombines TRBV10-1 with TRBJ2-3; weak D call: TRBD1 (7 bases). V was clipped by 3 bases and J by 2 bases, with 12 bases between them. The CDR3 length is 15 residues. The germline gives CDR1 WNHNN, CDR2 SYGVQD (reference sequence). CDR3 sequence: CASSDGGGLTDTQYF. The CDR3 bases are TGCGCCAGCAGTGACGGAGGGGGCCTCACAGATACGCAGTATTTT.

This clone was observed a single time. The chain carries TRBV5-4 and TRBJ2-1; 10 bases are a match to TRBD2. The CDR3 is 17 residues long. V trimming: 4 bases; J trimming: 0 bases; junction bases outside the gene matches: 7. Looked up from germline, CDR1 is SGHNT and CDR2 is YYREEE (reference sequence). The CDR3 loop reads CASSPQRGGSSYNEQFF. CDR3 nucleotides: TGTGCCAGCAGCCCCCAGCGGGGGGGGAGCTCCTACAATGAGCAGTTCTTC.

This chain uses TRBV6-5 with TRBJ2-2, with TRBD2 matching 7 bases. The CDR3 has 14 amino acids. Germline loops: CDR1 MNHEY, CDR2 SVGAGI. Losses at the gene ends were 0 bases for V and 8 bases for J; bases not matched to a gene: 3. The CDR3 sequence: CASSYSWGGGELFF. The CDR3 DNA reads as TGTGCCAGCAGTTACTCCTGGGGGGGTGGGGAGCTGTTTTTT.